One sample yielded the 14 T cell receptor beta chains listed below, sequenced in a study of neurological immune-mediated disorders. TCRdb reprocessed the 5' RACE reads via MiXCR and lists one record per CDR3 protein. Among tens of thousands of distinct CDR3 sequences listed, more than 3.5% were seen once. The sequenced sample consisted of PBMCs. The receptors were sampled from a man aged 50-59 years with multiple sclerosis.

This clonotype turned up a few times. One base away lies a much larger clone, so this may be a sequencing read error. CDR3 amino acids: CASSPERDTEAFF. The CDR3 DNA reads as TGTGCCAGCAGCCCAGAAAGGGACACTGAAGCTTTCTTT. The V and J genes are TRBV5-8 and TRBJ1-1; no clear D. This CDR3 has 13 amino acids. V gave up 4 bases and J gave up 3 bases, with 10 bases separating them. The germline V gene encodes CDR1 SGHTS and CDR2 YDEGEE. Based on the CDR3 plus reference TRBV5-8 and TRBJ1-1, the full variable domain is EAGVTQSPTHLIKTRGQQATLRCSPISGHTSVYWYQQALGLGLQFLLWYDEGEERNRGNFPPRFSGRQFPNYSSELNVNALELEDSALYLCASSPERDTEAFFGQGTRLTVV.

This clonotype was counted ten times or more. The chain uses TRBV7-6 and TRBJ1-1; 9 nucleotides align to TRBD1. This CDR3 is 14 amino acids long. The germline CDR1 and CDR2 sequences are SGHVS and FNYEAQ. V lost 4 bases and J lost 5; bases outside the gene matches: 5. The CDR3 loop reads CASSSTGTGTEAFF. The CDR3, as DNA: TGTGCCAGCAGCTCTACCGGGACAGGGACTGAAGCTTTCTTT.

This clonotype was detected ten times or more. The chain couples TRBV7-8 to TRBJ2-1; a possible D gene is TRBD2 (6 bases). The V gene's germline CDR1 is SGHVS and CDR2 FQNEAQ. The CDR3 consists of 15 residues. V was clipped by 3 bases and J by 2 bases, with 11 bases between them. The CDR3 region has the DNA TGTGCCAGCAGCTTGCTAGCGAATACCTACAATGAGCAGTTCTTC. Translation gives CASSLLANTYNEQFF.

This clonotype was recorded at least ten times. The chain uses TRBV7-2 and TRBJ2-1, with 8 bases that match TRBD2. This CDR3 has 16 residues. Losses at the gene ends were 8 bases for V and 1 base for J; bases not matched to a gene: 10. Germline loops: CDR1 SGHTA, CDR2 FQGNSA. This chain's CDR3 is CASAAGRGVSYNEQFF. The CDR3 DNA is TGTGCCAGCGCGGCTGGGCGGGGGGTTTCCTACAATGAGCAGTTCTTC.

This clonotype was seen many times. This chain links TRBV20-1 with TRBJ2-3; the match to TRBD2 covers 9 bases. Germline V CDR1 and CDR2: DFQATT, SNEGSKA (reference sequence). The CDR3 is made up of 15 amino acids. V lost 5 bases and J lost 0; bases outside the gene matches: 6. The DNA of the CDR3 is TGCAGTGCTTACCAAGCGGGGGGCAGCACAGATACGCAGTATTTT. It is translated as CSAYQAGGSTDTQYF.

This chain joins TRBV10-3 and TRBJ1-2; no clear D. Germline V gene data show CDR1 as ENHRY and CDR2 as SYGVKD. V was trimmed by 4 bases and J by 8 bases, leaving 14 bases between them. The CDR3 is 13 residues long. CDR3 bases: TGTGCCATCAGTGGTACGGGGATAGGAGGCTACACCTTC. It translates to CAISGTGIGGYTF.

This clonotype was observed at least ten times. This chain joins TRBV12-5 and TRBJ1-1; D not resolved. V lost 1 base, J lost 0 bases, and 9 bases lay in between. The CDR3 totals 15 residues. Germline assignment: CDR1 LGHNT and CDR2 FRNRAP. The CDR3: CASGLESYLNTEAFF. Written as DNA, the CDR3 is TGTGCTAGTGGTTTGGAAAGCTATCTGAACACTGAAGCTTTCTTT. Full variable domain (rest looked up from reference TRBV12-5 and TRBJ1-1): DARVTQTPRHKVTEMGQEVTMRCQPILGHNTVFWYRQTMMQGLELLAYFRNRAPLDDSGMPKDRFSAEMPDATLATLKIQPSEPRDSAVYFCASGLESYLNTEAFFGQGTRLTVV.

The sample holds many counts of this clonotype. The J gene is TRBJ1-1, the V gene TRBV20-1; D may be TRBD1 (6 bases). V lost 1 base, J lost 4 bases, and 16 bases lay in between. The CDR3 consists of 15 residues. Per the germline V gene, CDR1 is DFQATT and CDR2 is SNEGSKA (reference sequence). CDR3 coding DNA: TGCAGTGCTAGAGTGCCCGCCACAGGGCTCACTGAAGCTTTCTTT. The encoded protein is CSARVPATGLTEAFF.

V usage is TRBV18 and J usage is TRBJ1-3, with 7 bases lining up with TRBD1. The CDR3 totals 15 residues. CDR1 is KGHSH and CDR2 is LQKENI in the germline V gene. V lost 6 bases, J lost 0 bases, and 5 bases stayed unmatched. In DNA, the CDR3 is TGTGCCAGCTCGGACAGGCCGAGCTCTGGAAACACCATATATTTT. This translates into CASSDRPSSGNTIYF. Filled out from reference TRBV18 and TRBJ1-3, the complete variable domain reads NAGVMQNPRHLVRRRGQEARLRCSPMKGHSHVYWYRQLPEEGLKFMVYLQKENIIDESGMPKERFSAEFPKEGPSILRIQQVVRGDSAAYFCASSDRPSSGNTIYFGEGSWLTVV.

This clonotype occurred many times. V usage is TRBV4-1 and J usage is TRBJ1-1; D perhaps matches TRBD1 (5 bases). The germline gives CDR1 MGHRA, CDR2 YSYEKL. V gave up 1 base and J gave up 11 bases, with 20 bases separating them. The CDR3 consists of 15 residues. CDR3 loop: CASSQGGGAQFMAFF. The CDR3 DNA reads as TGCGCCAGCAGCCAAGGAGGTGGGGCACAATTTATGGCTTTCTTT.

This clonotype was counted ten times or more. V and J are TRBV3-1 and TRBJ2-5; the D gene is possibly TRBD1 (6 bases). The CDR3 is made up of 15 amino acids. Germline CDR1 LGHDT, CDR2 YNNKEL (reference sequence). V was shortened by 2 bases and J by 1 base, with 11 bases between the two germline ends. The DNA of the CDR3 is TGTGCCAGCAGCCAACAGGGGCTATCCCAAGAGACCCAGTACTTC. It specifies CASSQQGLSQETQYF.

J is TRBJ1-5 and V is TRBV16; D possibly corresponds to TRBD1 (5 bases). CDR1 is KGHSY and CDR2 is FQNENV in the germline V gene. The CDR3 is made up of 11 amino acids. The V gene lost 3 bases and the J gene lost 12 bases, with 9 bases spanning the gap. Written as DNA, the CDR3 is TGTGCCAGCAGCCATCATGACAGCCAGCATTTT. Translated: CASSHHDSQHF.

This clonotype was seen many times. The rearrangement uses TRBV7-8 and TRBJ2-2; D remains ambiguous. The ends were cut back, 0 bases at V and 0 bases at J, with 8 bases in the middle. Germline assignment: CDR1 SGHVS and CDR2 FQNEAQ. CDR3 size: 16 residues. CDR3 DNA: TGTGCCAGCAGCTTAGCGGCAAGTGCGAACACCGGGGAGCTGTTTTTT. Its translation is CASSLAASANTGELFF.

This clonotype occurred many times. V usage is TRBV20-1 and J usage is TRBJ1-6; D call uncertain. Germline-derived CDR1 and CDR2 are DFQATT and SNEGSKA (reference sequence). There are 16 residues in the CDR3. V was pared by 0 bases and J by 2 bases, with 11 bases between. CDR3: CSAREFVDTYNSPLHF. The CDR3 bases are TGCAGTGCTAGAGAATTCGTAGACACCTATAATTCACCCCTCCACTTT.